The T cell receptor beta chain under discussion was sequenced for a study of CD8 T cells in Susac syndrome (dated 2019 in TCRdb). About the full investigation: Of the Susac syndrome patients who were sequenced, more than five had clinically active disease and roughly 8 were in clinical remission. At blood withdrawal, Susac syndrome patients were either therapy-naive, taking corticosteroids (in some cases with IVIg as well), or taking IVIg alone. Whether CD8+ T cell activation and differentiation in Susac syndrome was antigen driven was tested using repertoire sequencing. General conclusions and limits of the study: The TCR sequencing and HLA analysis was acknowledged to have included a relatively small number of individuals. In the CD4+ T cell repertoire of Susac syndrome patients, clonal expansion was not detected.

This clonotype was counted once. Its antigen remains undetermined. Within one base of it there is no much larger clone, and no base qualities were kept. One read alone lends weak support. Peripheral blood CD8+ and CD4+ T cells from healthy donors, Susac syndrome patients and multiple sclerosis patients were profiled using high-throughput TCR beta sequencing. The Susac syndrome patients fulfilled recently defined diagnostic criteria for definite or probable disease. Bulk CD8+ and CD4+ T cells were purified magnetically by negative isolation, whereas CD8+ TEMRA cells were enriched by FACS. Blood was collected in EDTA tubes and processed within 24 hours, with PBMCs isolated through density gradient centrifugation. PBMCs destined for TCR sequencing were cryopreserved in liquid nitrogen and later thawed in a 37 °C water bath. The sorted or isolated CD4+, CD8+ and CD8+ TEMRA cells reached a purity of at least 90%.

CDR1 and CDR2, per the germline V gene, are SQVTM and ANQGSEA. Relative to germline, V is 6 bases shorter and J is 9 bases shorter, with 15 bases between their ends. The CDR3 contains 12 residues, cysteine and phenylalanine counted. Only the CDR3 region is kept as DNA, spanning 36 bases read in frame from base 1. RNA was extracted using the RNeasy kit, and roughly 0.5 to 1 ug of the RNA was reverse transcribed with random hexamers. The immunoSEQ multiplex PCR assay, which covers 54 Vbeta and 13 Jbeta segments, was used to amplify TCR beta CDR3 regions. To correct PCR amplification bias, a synthetic template baseline was used for both primer optimization and computational correction. The authors' analysis ran thus. Reads were assigned to V, D and J genes according to IMGT and analyzed in immunoSEQ Analyzer, with only productive sequences retained. Clonality was computed as one minus Shannon entropy normalized by log2 of the number of productive unique sequences. For each patient and control, public and private clones were evaluated among the 100 most prevalent clones. Clones were defined as Susac-specific if absent from the healthy and MS cohorts, from roughly 1,100 published viral clones and from other ImmuneACCESS disease sequences. TCRdb handled the public reads itself, with Q25 trimming in fastp and clone calling in MiXCR, and kept productive beta chains. Merged by CDR3 protein, the rows form single entries marked with the most common genes and DNA. Here the V and J calls rest on TCRdb's processing, not on the authors' analysis. Across this sample there are about 140,000 distinct CDR3 sequences, with roughly 94% seen only once. Roughly 0.15% of the sample rests with the top ten.

Source material: CD4+ T cells from PBMCs. The V and J genes are TRBV29-1 and TRBJ1-3, with a tentative D gene TRBD1 over 6 matching bases. The clonotype comes from a human donor with Susac syndrome. The nucleotide sequence is given as TGCAGCGTGGGGGGCCGGCGGGGCACCATATATTTT. It specifies CSVGGRRGTIYF.